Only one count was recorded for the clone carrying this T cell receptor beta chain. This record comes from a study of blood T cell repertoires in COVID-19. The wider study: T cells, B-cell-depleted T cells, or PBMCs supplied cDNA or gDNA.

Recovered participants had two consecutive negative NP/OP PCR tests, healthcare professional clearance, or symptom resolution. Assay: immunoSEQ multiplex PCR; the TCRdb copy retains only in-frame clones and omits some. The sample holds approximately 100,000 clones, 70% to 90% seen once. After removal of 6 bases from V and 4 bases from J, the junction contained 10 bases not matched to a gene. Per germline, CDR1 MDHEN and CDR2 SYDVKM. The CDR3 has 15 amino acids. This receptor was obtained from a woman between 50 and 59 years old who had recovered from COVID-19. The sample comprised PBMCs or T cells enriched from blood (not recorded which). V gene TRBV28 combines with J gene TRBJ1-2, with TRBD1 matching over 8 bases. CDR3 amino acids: CASRTPPGGFYGYTF. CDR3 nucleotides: TGTGCCAGCAGGACCCCGCCAGGGGGCTTCTATGGCTACACCTTC.